These 4 T cell receptor beta chains were all obtained from the same sample, sequenced in a study of T cells in Graves' hyperthyroidism and ophthalmopathy. TCR beta CDR3 regions were amplified from RNA transcripts. First-round RT-PCR of the TCR CDR3 relied on the HTBI primer set. TCRdb re-called the multiplex PCR reads with MiXCR, one entry per CDR3 protein. Of around 340,000 distinct CDR3 sequences listed, 15% to 20% are singletons. Input material: blood. These receptors were collected from a woman in her 30s with Graves' hyperthyroidism that later progressed to Graves' ophthalmopathy.

This clonotype was observed many times. V and J are TRBV7-9 and TRBJ2-1; TRBD1 agrees at 10 bases. CDR1 is SEHNR and CDR2 is FQNEAQ in the germline V gene (reference sequence). This CDR3 has 15 amino acids. The ends lost 5 bases at V and 6 bases at J; junction bases unmatched: 7. The CDR3, as DNA: TGTGCCAGCAGCGTCGACAGGGGGCGAGGCAATGAGCAGTTCTTC. Protein sequence: CASSVDRGRGNEQFF.

The rearrangement links TRBV11-3 to TRBJ2-1; TRBD1 agrees at 10 bases. The germline V gene encodes CDR1 SGHNT and CDR2 YENEEA. V trimming: 8 bases; J trimming: 8 bases; junction bases outside the gene matches: 6. The CDR3 is 13 residues long. The CDR3, as DNA: TGTGCCAGCCGGACAGGGGGGTTCGATGAGCAGTTCTTC. It translates to CASRTGGFDEQFF.

This clonotype was detected ten times or more. CDR3 sequence reads: CASTIDEGEGDTQYF. In nucleotides, the CDR3 is TGTGCCAGCACCATCGATGAGGGGGAGGGAGATACGCAGTATTTT. This rearrangement joins TRBV28 to TRBJ2-3; weak D call: TRBD2 (7 bases). Trimming removed 7 bases from V and 5 bases from J, with 19 bases in between. The CDR3 has 15 residues. CDR1 MDHEN and CDR2 SYDVKM come from the germline V gene.

This clonotype was counted many times. This chain joins TRBV12-3 or TRBV12-4 and TRBJ1-1; TRBD1 is a possible D gene (6 bases). Trimming cost V 7 bases and J 3 bases, with 12 bases left between them. This CDR3 has 13 residues. The CDR3 DNA is TGTGCCAGCATTCCGGGGGCCGACACTGAAGCTTTCTTT. Amino acids: CASIPGADTEAFF.